At least ten counts were recorded for the clone carrying this TCR beta chain. The antigen is unknown. The record originates from a study of post-analysis software for immune sequencing data. The CDR3 spans 13 residues. Trimming took off 3 bases at V and 3 bases at J, with 9 bases between the two ends. TCR beta cDNA libraries had unique molecular identifiers. Each sample of about 0.9 to 10 million input T cells yielded about 500,000 cDNA molecules, so each molecule approximated one T cell. TCRdb analysed the PCR reads with MiXCR anew, one entry per CDR3 protein. The table includes roughly 180,000 distinct CDR3 sequences, approximately 30% detected once. Study-wide points: Same-batch samples co-clustered strongly by F measure. TRBV5-6, TRBV5-1 and TRBV20-1 were among 4 or 5 TRBV segments more frequent in patients than controls. There was significantly lower normalized Chao1 diversity in multiple sclerosis patients than in controls.

The source material was blood. The V call is TRBV12-3 or TRBV12-4, the J call TRBJ2-7; D possibly corresponds to TRBD1 (6 bases). This sequence was found in a girl aged 5-17 years with multiple sclerosis. The CDR3 sequence is CASSFRTDYEQYF. CDR3 DNA: TGTGCCAGCAGTTTTAGGACAGACTACGAGCAGTACTTC.